This TCR beta chain was sequenced in a study of radiation and T cells in renal cell carcinoma. Time point defined: blood 4 weeks post-SBRT, at nephrectomy. Treatment specified: 15 Gy SBRT to primary tumor, nephrectomy 4 weeks later. Produced via immunoSEQ multiplex PCR; TCRdb's table is partial and in-frame only. Among about 83,000 clones listed, roughly 83% were seen once. Germline V gene data show CDR1 as SGHDT and CDR2 as YYEEEE. The CDR3 spans 15 residues. The V end lost 4 bases, the J end lost 12 bases, and 23 bases lay between the germline ends. V gene TRBV5-6 combines with J gene TRBJ2-1; D is unclear. The source was blood, collected from a patient whose treatment included radiotherapy and nephrectomy. The sequence was collected from a woman aged 60 to 75 with renal cell carcinoma. The CDR3, as DNA: TGTGCCAGCAGCCACACCGGTGGGCAGCCACGGAGGCAGTTCTTC. Protein product: CASSHTGGQPRRQFF.